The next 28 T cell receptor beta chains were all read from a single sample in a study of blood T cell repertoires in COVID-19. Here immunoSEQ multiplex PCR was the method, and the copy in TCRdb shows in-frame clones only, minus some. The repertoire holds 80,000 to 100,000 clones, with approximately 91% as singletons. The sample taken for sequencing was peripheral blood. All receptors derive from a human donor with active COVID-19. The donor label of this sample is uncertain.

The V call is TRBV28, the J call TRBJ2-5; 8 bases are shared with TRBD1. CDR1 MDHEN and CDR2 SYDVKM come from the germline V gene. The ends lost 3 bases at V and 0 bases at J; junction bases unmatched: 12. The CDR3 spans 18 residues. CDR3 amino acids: CASSFARATGAYQETQYF. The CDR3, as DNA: TGTGCCAGCAGTTTTGCGAGGGCGACAGGGGCGTACCAAGAGACCCAGTACTTC.

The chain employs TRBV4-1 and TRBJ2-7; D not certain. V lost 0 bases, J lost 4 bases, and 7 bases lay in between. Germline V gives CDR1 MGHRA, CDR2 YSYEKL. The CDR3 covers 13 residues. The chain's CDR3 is CASSQDIPYEQYF. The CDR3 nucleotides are TGCGCCAGCAGCCAAGATATCCCTTACGAGCAGTACTTC.

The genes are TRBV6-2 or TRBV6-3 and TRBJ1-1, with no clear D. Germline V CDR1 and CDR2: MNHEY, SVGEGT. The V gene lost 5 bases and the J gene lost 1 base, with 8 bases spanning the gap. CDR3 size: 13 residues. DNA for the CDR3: TGTGCCAGCAGTAAGCGGGAGAACACTGAAGCTTTCTTT. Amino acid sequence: CASSKRENTEAFF.

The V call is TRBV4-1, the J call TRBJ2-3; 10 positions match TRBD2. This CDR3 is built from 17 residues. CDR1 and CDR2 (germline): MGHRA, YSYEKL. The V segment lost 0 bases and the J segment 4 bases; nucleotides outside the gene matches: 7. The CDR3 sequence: CASSQEGSGGAPDTQYF. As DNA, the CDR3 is TGCGCCAGCAGCCAAGAAGGGAGCGGGGGGGCCCCAGATACGCAGTATTTT.

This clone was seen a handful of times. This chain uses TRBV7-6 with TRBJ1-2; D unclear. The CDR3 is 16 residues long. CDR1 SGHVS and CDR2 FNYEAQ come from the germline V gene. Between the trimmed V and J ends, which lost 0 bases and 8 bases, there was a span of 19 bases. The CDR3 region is CASSLAMSRGLEGYTF. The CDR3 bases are TGTGCCAGCAGCTTAGCGATGAGTCGGGGATTGGAAGGCTACACCTTC.

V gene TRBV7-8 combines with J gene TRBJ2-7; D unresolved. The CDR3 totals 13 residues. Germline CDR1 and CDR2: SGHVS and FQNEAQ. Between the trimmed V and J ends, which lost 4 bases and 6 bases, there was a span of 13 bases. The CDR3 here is CASSSLMASEQYF. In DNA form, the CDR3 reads TGTGCCAGCAGCTCGCTGATGGCCTCCGAGCAGTACTTC. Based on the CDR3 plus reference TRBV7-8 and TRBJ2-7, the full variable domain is GAGVSQSPRYKVAKRGQDVALRCDPISGHVSLFWYQQALGQGPEFLTYFQNEAQLDKSGLPSDRFFAERPEGSVSTLKIQRTQQEDSAVYLCASSSLMASEQYFGPGTRLTVT.

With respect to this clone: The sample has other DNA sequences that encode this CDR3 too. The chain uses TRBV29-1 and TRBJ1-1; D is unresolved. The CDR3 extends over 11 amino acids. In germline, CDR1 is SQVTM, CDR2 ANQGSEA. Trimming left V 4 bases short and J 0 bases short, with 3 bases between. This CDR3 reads CSVAVNTEAFF. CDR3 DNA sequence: TGCAGCGTTGCAGTGAACACTGAAGCTTTCTTT.

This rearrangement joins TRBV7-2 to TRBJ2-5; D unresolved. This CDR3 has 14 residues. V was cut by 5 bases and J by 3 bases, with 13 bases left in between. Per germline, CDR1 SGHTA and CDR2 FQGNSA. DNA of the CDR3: TGTGCCAGCAGCGGGTGGAGCGAAGAAGAGACCCAGTACTTC. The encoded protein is CASSGWSEEETQYF. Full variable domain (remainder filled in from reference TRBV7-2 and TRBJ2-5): GAGVSQSPSNKVTEKGKDVELRCDPISGHTALYWYRQSLGQGLEFLIYFQGNSAPDKSGLPSDRFSAERTGGSVSTLTIQRTQQEDSAVYLCASSGWSEEETQYFGPGTRLLVL.

The CDR3: CASRDTTASNTEAFF. CDR3 sequence (DNA): TGTGCCAGCAGAGACACGACAGCCTCAAACACTGAAGCTTTCTTT. This chain links TRBV6-6 with TRBJ1-1; the D gene is possibly TRBD1 (5 bases). Between the trimmed V and J ends, which lost 6 bases and 2 bases, there was a span of 16 bases. This CDR3 has 15 amino acids. Germline CDR1 and CDR2: MNHNY and SVGAGI (reference sequence).

CDR3 DNA sequence: TGCGCCAGCAGACTCATAGGACAGTCTGGGGCCAACGTCCTGACTTTC. It yields the protein CASRLIGQSGANVLTF. V and J are TRBV4-1 and TRBJ2-6; tentatively, D is TRBD1 (6 bases). Trimming took off 6 bases at V and 1 base at J, with 13 bases between the two ends. This CDR3 has 16 residues. Germline-derived CDR1 and CDR2 are MGHRA and YSYEKL.

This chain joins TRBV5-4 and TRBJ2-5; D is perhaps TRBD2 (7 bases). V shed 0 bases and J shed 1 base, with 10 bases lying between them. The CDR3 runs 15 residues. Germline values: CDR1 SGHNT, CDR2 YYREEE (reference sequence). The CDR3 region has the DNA TGTGCCAGCAGCTTGGAGGGGGGGCCCCAAGAGACCCAGTACTTC. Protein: CASSLEGGPQETQYF.

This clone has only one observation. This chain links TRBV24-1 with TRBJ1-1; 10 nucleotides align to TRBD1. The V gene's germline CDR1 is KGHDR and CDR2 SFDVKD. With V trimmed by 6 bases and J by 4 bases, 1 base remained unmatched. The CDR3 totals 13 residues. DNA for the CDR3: TGTGCCACCAGTAGGACAGGGGGCACTGAAGCTTTCTTT. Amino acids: CATSRTGGTEAFF.

CDR3 nucleotides: TGTGCCAGTAGCATTCGGGCTAAAAAGCGGGAGACCCAGTACTTC. Translated, it gives CASSIRAKKRETQYF. The rearrangement joins TRBV19 to TRBJ2-5, with D perhaps TRBD2 (5 bases). With 6 bases removed from V and 5 bases from J, the gap between germline ends came to 19 bases. This CDR3 has 15 amino acids. Germline CDR1 is LNHDA and CDR2 is SQIVND (reference sequence).

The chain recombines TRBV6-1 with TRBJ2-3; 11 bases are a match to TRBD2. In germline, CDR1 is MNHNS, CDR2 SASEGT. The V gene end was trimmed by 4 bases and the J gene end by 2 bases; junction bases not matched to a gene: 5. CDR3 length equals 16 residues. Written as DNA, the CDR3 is TGTGCCAGCAGTGCGCTAGCGGGGGGAACCACAGATACGCAGTATTTT. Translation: CASSALAGGTTDTQYF.

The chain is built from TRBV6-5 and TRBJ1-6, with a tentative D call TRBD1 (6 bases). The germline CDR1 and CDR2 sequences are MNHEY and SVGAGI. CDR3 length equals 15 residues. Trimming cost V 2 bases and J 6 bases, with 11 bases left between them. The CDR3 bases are TGTGCCAGCAGTTACGACAGGCCACTTAATTCACCCCTCCACTTT. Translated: CASSYDRPLNSPLHF.

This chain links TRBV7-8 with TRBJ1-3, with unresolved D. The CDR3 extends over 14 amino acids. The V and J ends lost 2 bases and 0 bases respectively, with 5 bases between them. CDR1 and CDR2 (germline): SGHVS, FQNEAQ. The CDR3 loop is CASSLTDSGNTIYF. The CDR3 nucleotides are TGTGCCAGCAGCTTAACAGACTCTGGAAACACCATATATTTT.

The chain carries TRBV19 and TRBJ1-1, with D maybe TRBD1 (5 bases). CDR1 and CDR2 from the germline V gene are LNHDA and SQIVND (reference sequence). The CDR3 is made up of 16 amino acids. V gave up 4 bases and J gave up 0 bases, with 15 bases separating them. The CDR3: CASSTQWGGVNTEAFF. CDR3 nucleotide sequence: TGTGCCAGTAGTACTCAATGGGGGGGGGTGAACACTGAAGCTTTCTTT.

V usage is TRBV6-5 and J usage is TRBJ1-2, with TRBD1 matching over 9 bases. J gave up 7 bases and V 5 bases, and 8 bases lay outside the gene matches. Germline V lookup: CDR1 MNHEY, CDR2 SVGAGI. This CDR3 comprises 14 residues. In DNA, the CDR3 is TGTGCCAGCAGTCCTACAGGGGGCTGGCCTGGCTACACCTTC. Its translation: CASSPTGGWPGYTF.

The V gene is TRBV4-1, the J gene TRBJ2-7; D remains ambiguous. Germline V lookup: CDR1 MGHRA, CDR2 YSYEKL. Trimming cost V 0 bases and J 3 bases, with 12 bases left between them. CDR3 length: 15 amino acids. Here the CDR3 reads CASSQELITGYEQYF. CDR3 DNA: TGCGCCAGCAGCCAAGAGTTGATTACCGGCTACGAGCAGTACTTC.

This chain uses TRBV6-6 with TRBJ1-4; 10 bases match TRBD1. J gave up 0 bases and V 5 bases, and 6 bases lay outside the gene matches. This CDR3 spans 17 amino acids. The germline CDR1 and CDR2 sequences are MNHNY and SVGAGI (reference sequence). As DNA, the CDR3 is TGTGCCAGCAGTAGATCCGGGACAGGGGCAACTAATGAAAAACTGTTTTTT. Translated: CASSRSGTGATNEKLFF.

The CDR3 loop reads CAISESWEEGQFF. The CDR3 bases are TGTGCCATCAGTGAGTCGTGGGAGGAGGGGCAGTTCTTC. The genes are TRBV10-3 and TRBJ2-1, with TRBD2 as a possible D gene (6 bases). The CDR3 runs to 13 residues. Trimming took 0 bases from V and 12 from J, leaving 12 bases between them. CDR1 is ENHRY and CDR2 is SYGVKD in the germline V gene.

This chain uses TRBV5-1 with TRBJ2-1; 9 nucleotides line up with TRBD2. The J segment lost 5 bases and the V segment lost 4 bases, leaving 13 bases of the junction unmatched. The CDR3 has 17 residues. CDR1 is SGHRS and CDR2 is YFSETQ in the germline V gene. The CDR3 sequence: CASSRGLAVLLNNEQFF. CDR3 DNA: TGCGCCAGCAGCCGGGGACTAGCCGTTCTACTAAACAATGAGCAGTTCTTC.

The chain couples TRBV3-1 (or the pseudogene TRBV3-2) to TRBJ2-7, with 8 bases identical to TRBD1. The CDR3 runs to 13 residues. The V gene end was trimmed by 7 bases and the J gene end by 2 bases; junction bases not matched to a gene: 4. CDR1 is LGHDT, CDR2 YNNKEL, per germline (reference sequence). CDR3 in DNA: TGTGCCAGCACCCAGACAGGGGCCTACGAGCAGTACTTC. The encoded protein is CASTQTGAYEQYF.

CDR3 sequence (DNA): TGTGCCAGCAGCCAAGCCCTCGGGACAGGGACTGGAAACACCATATATTTT. Amino acids: CASSQALGTGTGNTIYF. The chain employs TRBV4-2 and TRBJ1-3; 9 nucleotides align to TRBD1. Unmatched junction bases numbered 6, after V lost 1 base and J lost 2 bases. This CDR3 has 17 residues. The V gene's germline CDR1 is LGHNA and CDR2 YNFKEQ.

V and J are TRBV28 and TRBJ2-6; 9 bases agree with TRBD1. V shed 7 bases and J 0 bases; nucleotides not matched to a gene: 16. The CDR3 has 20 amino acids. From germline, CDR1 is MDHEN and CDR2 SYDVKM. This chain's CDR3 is CASTTGQGFLSGSGANVLTF. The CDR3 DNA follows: TGTGCCAGCACGACGGGACAGGGATTTCTATCAGGCTCTGGGGCCAACGTCCTGACTTTC.

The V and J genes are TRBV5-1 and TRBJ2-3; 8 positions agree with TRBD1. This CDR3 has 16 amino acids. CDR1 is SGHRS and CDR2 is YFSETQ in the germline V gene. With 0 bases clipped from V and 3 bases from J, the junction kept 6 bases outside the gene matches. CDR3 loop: CASSLETGVGTDTQYF. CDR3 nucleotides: TGCGCCAGCAGCTTGGAGACAGGGGTTGGGACAGATACGCAGTATTTT.

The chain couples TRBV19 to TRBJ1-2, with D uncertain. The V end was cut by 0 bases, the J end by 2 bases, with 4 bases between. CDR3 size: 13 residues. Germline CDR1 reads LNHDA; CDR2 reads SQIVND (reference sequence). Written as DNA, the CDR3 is TGTGCCAGTAGTATAGACAGGAACTATGGCTACACCTTC. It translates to CASSIDRNYGYTF. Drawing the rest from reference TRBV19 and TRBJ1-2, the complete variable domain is DGGITQSPKYLFRKEGQNVTLSCEQNLNHDAMYWYRQDPGQGLRLIYYSQIVNDFQKGDIAEGYSVSREKKESFPLTVTSAQKNPTAFYLCASSIDRNYGYTFGSGTRLTVV.

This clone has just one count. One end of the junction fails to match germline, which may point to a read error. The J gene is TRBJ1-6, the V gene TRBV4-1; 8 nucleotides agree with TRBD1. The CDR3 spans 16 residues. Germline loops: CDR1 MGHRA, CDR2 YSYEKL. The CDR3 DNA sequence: TGCGCCAGCAACCAACCAGGACAGGGAAAAAATTCACCCCTCCACTTT. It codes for CASNQPGQGKNSPLHF.